The 22 T cell receptor beta chains listed next were all sequenced from one sample in a study of T cell changes during pregnancy in multiple sclerosis. Method: immunoSEQ multiplex PCR; TCRdb's copy keeps in-frame clones and lacks some. The sample shows 58,000 or so clones, about 88% of them seen only once. The sequencing used CD4+ T cells from peripheral blood mononuclear cells, collected in the third trimester of pregnancy. These receptors originate from a female donor with multiple sclerosis, enrolled in a pregnancy study.

V and J are TRBV4-3 and TRBJ2-7; possibly TRBD1 for D (6 bases). Per the germline V gene, CDR1 is LGHNA and CDR2 is YSLEER. The CDR3 is 13 residues long. The V end was cut by 1 base, the J end by 2 bases, with 6 bases between. CDR3 in DNA: TGCGCCAGCAGCCAAGGACAGGCCTACGAGCAGTACTTC. Translating it yields CASSQGQAYEQYF.

This rearrangement joins TRBV5-1 to TRBJ1-1; 7 bases are shared with TRBD1. The V gene's germline CDR1 is SGHRS and CDR2 YFSETQ. V was pared by 0 bases and J by 4 bases, with 9 bases of the junction left unmatched. This CDR3 comprises 16 residues. CDR3 amino acids: CASSLERQGGGTEAFF. The CDR3 bases are TGCGCCAGCAGCTTGGAACGGCAGGGGGGAGGCACTGAAGCTTTCTTT.

This clone was detected ten times or more. The chain has TRBV19 and TRBJ1-2; no firm D call. The CDR3 is 13 residues long. Germline loops: CDR1 LNHDA, CDR2 SQIVND (reference sequence). The ends were cut back, 11 bases at V and 2 bases at J, with 15 bases in the middle. The CDR3 loop reads CASRRGLNYGYTF. The CDR3 DNA reads as TGTGCCTCCAGGCGGGGATTAAACTATGGCTACACCTTC.

This clone was recorded once. The chain is built from TRBV5-4 and TRBJ2-7, with TRBD1 matching over 8 bases. The CDR3 is 15 residues long. The V and J ends lost 0 bases and 3 bases, in that order; junction bases with no gene match: 5. From germline, CDR1 is SGHNT and CDR2 YYREEE (reference sequence). The CDR3 protein is CASSLESDRDYEQYF. CDR3 sequence (DNA): TGTGCCAGCAGCTTGGAATCGGACAGGGACTACGAGCAGTACTTC.

The V and J genes are TRBV19 and TRBJ1-6, with D hard to call. Germline V gives CDR1 LNHDA, CDR2 SQIVND (reference sequence). The V end lost 4 bases, the J end lost 7 bases, and 5 bases lay between the germline ends. The CDR3 is 12 amino acids. CDR3 protein: CASSKQNSPLHF. CDR3 sequence (DNA): TGTGCCAGTAGTAAACAGAATTCACCCCTCCACTTT.

This clone has just one count. J is TRBJ1-5 and V is TRBV21-1. TRBV21-1 is a recognized pseudogene. The CDR3 is made up of 17 amino acids. CDR3 nucleotide sequence: TGTGCCAGCAGCAAAGACTTCCCGGGAGGGACTAGTCAGCCCCAGCATTTT. Amino acids: CASSKDFPGGTSQPQHF.

The rearrangement joins TRBV2 to TRBJ2-1, with D tentatively TRBD1 (6 bases). This CDR3 has 14 amino acids. The V end was cut by 7 bases, the J end by 1 base, with 11 bases between. Germline V lookup: CDR1 SNHLY, CDR2 FYNNEI. The CDR3 is CASTQGNSYNEQFF. Here the CDR3 DNA reads TGTGCCAGCACCCAGGGGAATTCCTACAATGAGCAGTTCTTC. Full variable domain (remainder filled in from reference TRBV2 and TRBJ2-1): EPEVTQTPSHQVTQMGQEVILRCVPISNHLYFYWYRQILGQKVEFLVSFYNNEISEKSEIFDDQFSVERPDGSNFTLKIRSTKLEDSAMYFCASTQGNSYNEQFFGPGTRLTVL.

In this sample, this clone turned up a few times. The rearrangement joins TRBV18 to TRBJ2-3; 14 nucleotides agree with TRBD2. Germline CDR1 KGHSH, CDR2 LQKENI. The junction had 1 base not matched to a gene; V was cut back by 0 bases and J by 5 bases. The CDR3 runs 16 residues. Here the CDR3 reads CASSPPGLAGGDTQYF. CDR3 in DNA: TGTGCCAGCTCACCACCCGGACTAGCGGGGGGAGATACGCAGTATTTT.

The rearrangement links TRBV15 to TRBJ2-1; 12 bases are a match to TRBD1. J was trimmed by 0 bases and V by 3 bases; bases with no gene match: 0. CDR3 size: 16 residues. Looked up from germline, CDR1 is LNHNV and CDR2 is YYDKDF (reference sequence). The CDR3 sequence: CATSRGQGASYNEQFF. CDR3 DNA: TGTGCCACCAGCAGGGGACAGGGGGCCTCCTACAATGAGCAGTTCTTC.

V gene TRBV6-5 combines with J gene TRBJ2-3, with D possibly TRBD2 on 5 matching bases. Germline loops: CDR1 MNHEY, CDR2 SVGAGI. Trimming cost V 5 bases and J 1 base, with 10 bases left between them. The CDR3 has 14 residues. The CDR3 spells CASSLSGGTDTQYF. For the CDR3, the DNA is TGTGCCAGCAGTCTAAGCGGCGGCACAGATACGCAGTATTTT.

This clone has just one count. V and J are TRBV5-6 and TRBJ2-5; 7 bases are shared with TRBD2. In germline, CDR1 is SGHDT, CDR2 YYEEEE. V was clipped by 4 bases and J by 2 bases; unmatched bases: 11. CDR3 length equals 16 residues. CDR3 DNA sequence: TGTGCCAGCAGCCCCACGCGGGAGTGGGTGCAAGAGACCCAGTACTTC. This sequence encodes CASSPTREWVQETQYF.

V and J are TRBV29-1 and TRBJ2-5, with TRBD2 as a possible D gene (6 bases). Germline assignment: CDR1 SQVTM and CDR2 ANQGSEA. CDR3 length: 14 residues. V was shortened by 6 bases and J by 4 bases, with 18 bases between the two germline ends. The CDR3 region is CSVSPGLLGETQYF. In nucleotides, the CDR3 is TGCAGCGTGAGTCCGGGACTCCTGGGAGAGACCCAGTACTTC.

The chain links TRBV5-1 to TRBJ1-4; possibly TRBD1 for D (5 bases). The V and J ends lost 2 bases and 7 bases respectively, with 12 bases between them. Germline V gene lookup returns CDR1 SGHRS and CDR2 YFSETQ. This CDR3 contains 14 residues. CDR3 loop: CASSLGGAFEKLFF. The CDR3 DNA reads TGCGCCAGCAGCTTAGGAGGGGCATTTGAAAAACTGTTTTTT.

The chain joins TRBV25-1 to TRBJ1-2; D possibly corresponds to TRBD1 (6 bases). The germline V and J ends were trimmed by 2 bases and 4 bases, with 8 bases remaining between them. There are 13 residues in the CDR3. Germline V gene sequence: CDR1 MGHDK, CDR2 SYGVNS. DNA for the CDR3: TGTGCCAGCAGTGAAAGGGGGGGCTATGGCTACACCTTC. This encodes CASSERGGYGYTF.

The rearrangement links TRBV7-9 to TRBJ1-2; D remains unclear. The germline V gene encodes CDR1 SEHNR and CDR2 FQNEAQ (reference sequence). CDR3 length equals 13 residues. Trimming removed 6 bases at V and 1 base at J, with 9 bases between. CDR3 loop: CASSPNSNYGYTF. The CDR3 coding sequence is TGTGCCAGCAGTCCAAATAGTAACTATGGCTACACCTTC.

V and J are TRBV28 and TRBJ1-6; D uncertain. V lost 7 bases to trimming and J lost 9 bases, with 10 bases between them. Germline V gene data show CDR1 as MDHEN and CDR2 as SYDVKM. There are 12 residues in the CDR3. Written as DNA, the CDR3 is TGTGCCAGCATGGAGGTGAGTTCACCCCTCCACTTT. As protein: CASMEVSSPLHF. Combining the CDR3 with reference TRBV28 and TRBJ1-6 gives the whole variable domain DVKVTQSSRYLVKRTGEKVFLECVQDMDHENMFWYRQDPGLGLRLIYFSYDVKMKEKGDIPEGYSVSREKKERFSLILESASTNQTSMYLCASMEVSSPLHFGNGTRLTVT.

V usage is TRBV11-2 and J usage is TRBJ2-1, with D uncertain. In germline, CDR1 is SGHAT, CDR2 FQNNGV. Trimming took 3 bases from V and 4 from J, leaving 13 bases between them. The CDR3 covers 15 residues. CDR3 nucleotide sequence: TGTGCCAGCAGCTTCGAGTTCTCCATGTACAATGAGCAGTTCTTC. Residues: CASSFEFSMYNEQFF.

The chain links TRBV19 to TRBJ2-7; D remains ambiguous. The CDR3 covers 11 residues. CDR1 LNHDA and CDR2 SQIVND come from the germline V gene (reference sequence). The V and J ends lost 5 bases and 3 bases respectively, with 5 bases between them. The CDR3: CASSANYEQYF. The CDR3, as DNA: TGTGCCAGTAGTGCTAACTACGAGCAGTACTTC.

In nucleotides, the CDR3 is TGTGCCAGCAGCTTTGGCCCGGAGGGCAATGAGCAGTTCTTC. Amino acid sequence: CASSFGPEGNEQFF. This sequence joins TRBV7-2 and TRBJ2-1; TRBD2 is a possible D gene (6 bases). Germline assignment: CDR1 SGHTA and CDR2 FQGNSA. The CDR3 runs to 14 residues. Trimming shortened V by 3 bases and J by 6 bases, and 12 bases separated the two germline ends. Full variable domain (outside the CDR3, taken from reference TRBV7-2 and TRBJ2-1): GAGVSQSPSNKVTEKGKDVELRCDPISGHTALYWYRQSLGQGLEFLIYFQGNSAPDKSGLPSDRFSAERTGGSVSTLTIQRTQQEDSAVYLCASSFGPEGNEQFFGPGTRLTVL.

The chain employs TRBV5-1 and TRBJ2-3; TRBD2 matches 10 bases. CDR3 length: 17 amino acids. Germline V lookup: CDR1 SGHRS, CDR2 YFSETQ. The V segment lost 4 bases and the J segment 4 bases; nucleotides outside the gene matches: 12. This CDR3 reads CASSLSPSGRRADTQYF. In DNA form, the CDR3 reads TGCGCCAGCAGCCTTTCCCCTAGCGGGAGACGAGCAGATACGCAGTATTTT.

The CDR3 region has the DNA TGTGCCAGCAGTTACGAGGCCTCGGACTATGGCTACACCTTC. Its protein is CASSYEASDYGYTF. The chain employs TRBV6-5 and TRBJ1-2; D gene ambiguous. With 2 bases removed from V and 3 bases from J, the gap between germline ends came to 10 bases. Germline loops: CDR1 MNHEY, CDR2 SVGAGI. CDR3 length equals 14 residues.

The V and J genes are TRBV5-1 and TRBJ1-1; 9 nucleotides agree with TRBD1. Trimming took 4 bases from V and 3 from J; bases not matched to a gene: 7. Germline-derived CDR1 and CDR2 are SGHRS and YFSETQ. This CDR3 spans 15 amino acids. The CDR3 spells CASSGGQGWDTEAFF. The CDR3 DNA is TGCGCCAGCAGCGGGGGACAGGGATGGGACACTGAAGCTTTCTTT.